The 5 T cell receptor beta chains below come from one sample, sequenced in a study of shared clonotypes between healthy human individuals. TCRdb keeps only in-frame clones here, not all; method: immunoSEQ multiplex PCR. This table has fewer than 850,000 clones, approximately 96% appearing once. CD45RO-negative, CCR7-positively selected cells formed the naive CD8 fraction, excluding terminally differentiated effector memory CD45RA+ cells. Sequencing was performed on naive CD8+ T cells sorted from blood. These receptors were taken from a man aged 30 to 39 in good health.

The chain links TRBV7-9 to TRBJ2-1; D gene uncertain. V lost 5 bases and J lost 1, with 15 bases in between. The CDR3 totals 16 residues. Germline assignment: CDR1 SEHNR and CDR2 FQNEAQ (reference sequence). The CDR3: CASSAPEIRSYNEQFF. The CDR3 nucleotides are TGTGCCAGCAGCGCGCCTGAGATCAGGTCCTACAATGAGCAGTTCTTC. The whole variable domain, remainder taken from reference TRBV7-9 and TRBJ2-1, is DTGVSQNPRHKITKRGQNVTFRCDPISEHNRLYWYRQTLGQGPEFLTYFQNEAQLEKSRLLSDRFSAERPKGSFSTLEIQRTEQGDSAMYLCASSAPEIRSYNEQFFGPGTRLTVL.

The chain recombines TRBV9 with TRBJ2-2, with 9 bases that match TRBD1. The CDR3 runs 16 residues. J was trimmed by 4 bases and V by 4 bases; bases with no gene match: 8. Germline V gives CDR1 SGDLS, CDR2 YYNGEE. The CDR3 loop is CASSLPGQGPTGELFF. In DNA, the CDR3 is TGTGCCAGCAGCCTCCCGGGACAGGGACCCACCGGGGAGCTGTTTTTT.

On this clone: Within the sample, other DNA sequences also encode this same CDR3. This chain uses TRBV29-1 with TRBJ2-7; no clear D gene. The ends were cut back, 4 bases at V and 0 bases at J, with 7 bases in the middle. Germline V gene data show CDR1 as SQVTM and CDR2 as ANQGSEA. The CDR3 sequence is 12 residues long. In DNA form, the CDR3 reads TGCAGCGTTGTTGGCAACTCCTACGAGCAGTACTTC. This gives the protein CSVVGNSYEQYF.

The V gene is TRBV29-1, the J gene TRBJ1-1; no definite D call. The CDR3 length is 12 residues. Trimming stripped 7 bases from V and 3 bases from J, with 12 bases between. The germline CDR1 and CDR2 sequences are SQVTM and ANQGSEA. This CDR3 is CSGRAGDTEAFF. In DNA form, the CDR3 reads TGCAGCGGGAGGGCCGGGGACACTGAAGCTTTCTTT.

The table lists this clone with a count of one. The chain couples TRBV7-8 to TRBJ2-1; D gene uncertain. CDR1 and CDR2 (germline): SGHVS, FQNEAQ. The ends were cut back, 5 bases at V and 9 bases at J, with 17 bases in the middle. The CDR3 extends over 14 amino acids. The CDR3 protein is CASSPQRRSSEQFF. Here the CDR3 DNA reads TGTGCCAGCAGCCCGCAGCGTAGATCCAGTGAGCAGTTCTTC.